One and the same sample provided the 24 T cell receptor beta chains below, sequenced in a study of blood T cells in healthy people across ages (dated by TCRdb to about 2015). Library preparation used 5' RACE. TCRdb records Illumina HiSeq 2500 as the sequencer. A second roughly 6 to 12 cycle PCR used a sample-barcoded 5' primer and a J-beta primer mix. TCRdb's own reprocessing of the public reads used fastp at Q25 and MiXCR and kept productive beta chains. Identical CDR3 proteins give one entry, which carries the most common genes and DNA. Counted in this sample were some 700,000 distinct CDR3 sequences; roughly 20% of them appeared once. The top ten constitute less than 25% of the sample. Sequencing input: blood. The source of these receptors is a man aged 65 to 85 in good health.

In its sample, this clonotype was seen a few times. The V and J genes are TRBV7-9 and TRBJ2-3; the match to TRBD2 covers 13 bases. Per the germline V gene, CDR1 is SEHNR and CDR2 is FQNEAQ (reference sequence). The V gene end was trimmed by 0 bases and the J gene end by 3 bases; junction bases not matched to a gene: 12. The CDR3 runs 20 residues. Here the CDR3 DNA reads TGTGCCAGCAGCTTAGCACTGACGACGGGGACTAGCGGGGAGACAGATACGCAGTATTTT. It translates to CASSLALTTGTSGETDTQYF.

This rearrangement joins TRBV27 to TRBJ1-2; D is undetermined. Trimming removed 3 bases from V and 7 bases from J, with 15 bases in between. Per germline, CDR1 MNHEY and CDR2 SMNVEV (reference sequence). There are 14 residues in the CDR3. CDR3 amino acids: CASSLHTEVFGYTF. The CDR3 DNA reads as TGTGCCAGCAGTTTGCATACAGAGGTTTTTGGCTACACCTTC.

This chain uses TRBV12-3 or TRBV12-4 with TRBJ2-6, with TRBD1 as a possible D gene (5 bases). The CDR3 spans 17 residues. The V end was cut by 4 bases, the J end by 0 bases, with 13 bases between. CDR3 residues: CASSSGAGRSGANVLTF. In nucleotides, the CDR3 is TGTGCCAGCAGTTCTGGGGCAGGTCGCTCTGGGGCCAACGTCCTGACTTTC.

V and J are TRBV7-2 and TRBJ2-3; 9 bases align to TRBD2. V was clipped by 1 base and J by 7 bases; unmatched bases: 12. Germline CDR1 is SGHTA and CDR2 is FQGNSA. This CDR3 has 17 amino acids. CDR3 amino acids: CASSLDPQSGRRHTQYF. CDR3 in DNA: TGTGCCAGCAGCTTAGACCCTCAGAGCGGGAGGCGACATACGCAGTATTTT.

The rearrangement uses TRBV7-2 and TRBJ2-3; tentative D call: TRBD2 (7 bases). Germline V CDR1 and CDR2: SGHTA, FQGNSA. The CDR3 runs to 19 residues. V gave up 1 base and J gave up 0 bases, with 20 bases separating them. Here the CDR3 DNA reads TGTGCCAGCAGCTTAGTTCAGGGGAGCGGGACCATTAGCACAGATACGCAGTATTTT. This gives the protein CASSLVQGSGTISTDTQYF.

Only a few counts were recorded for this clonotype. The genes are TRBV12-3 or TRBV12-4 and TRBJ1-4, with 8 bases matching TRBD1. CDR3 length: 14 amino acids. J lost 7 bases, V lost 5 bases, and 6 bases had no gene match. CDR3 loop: CASSQQGGAEKLFF. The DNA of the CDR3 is TGTGCCAGCAGTCAACAGGGGGGGGCTGAAAAACTGTTTTTT.

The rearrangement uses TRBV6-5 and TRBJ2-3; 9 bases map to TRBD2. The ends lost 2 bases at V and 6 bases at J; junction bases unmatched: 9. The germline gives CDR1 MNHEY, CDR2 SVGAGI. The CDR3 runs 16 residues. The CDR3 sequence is CASSYEGGRASDTQYF. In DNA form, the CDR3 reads TGTGCCAGCAGTTACGAGGGCGGGAGGGCCTCGGATACGCAGTATTTT.

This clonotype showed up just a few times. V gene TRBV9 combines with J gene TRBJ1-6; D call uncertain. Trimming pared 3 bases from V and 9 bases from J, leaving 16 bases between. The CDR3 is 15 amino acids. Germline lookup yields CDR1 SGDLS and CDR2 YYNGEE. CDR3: CASSETGTLSSPLHF. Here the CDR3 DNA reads TGTGCCAGCAGCGAGACTGGTACACTAAGTTCACCCCTCCACTTT.

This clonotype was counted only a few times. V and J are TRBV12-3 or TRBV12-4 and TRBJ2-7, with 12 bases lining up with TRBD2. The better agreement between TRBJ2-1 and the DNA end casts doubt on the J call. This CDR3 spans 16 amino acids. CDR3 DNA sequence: TGTGCCAGCAGTCAACCGGGACTAGCGGGTTACAATGAGCAGTTCTTC. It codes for CASSQPGLAGYNEQFF.

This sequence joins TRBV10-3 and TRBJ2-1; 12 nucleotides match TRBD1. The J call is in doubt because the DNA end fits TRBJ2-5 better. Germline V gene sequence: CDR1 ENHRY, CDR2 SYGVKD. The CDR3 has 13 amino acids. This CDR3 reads CAIGTGGVETQYF. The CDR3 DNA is TGTGCCATCGGGACAGGGGGCGTGGAGACCCAGTACTTC.

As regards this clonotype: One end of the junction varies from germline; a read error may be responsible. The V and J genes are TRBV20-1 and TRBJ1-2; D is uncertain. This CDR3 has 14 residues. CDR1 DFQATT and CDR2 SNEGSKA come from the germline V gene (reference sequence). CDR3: CSNNPDGIPGGCTF. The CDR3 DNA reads TGCAGTAATAATCCGGACGGAATCCCGGGTGGCTGCACCTTC.

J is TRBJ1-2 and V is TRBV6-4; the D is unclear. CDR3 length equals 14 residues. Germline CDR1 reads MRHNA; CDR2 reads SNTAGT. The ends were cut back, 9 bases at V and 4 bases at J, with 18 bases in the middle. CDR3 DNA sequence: TGTGCCAGTCGCCAGGCCCCGGGAGGCTATGGCTACACCTTC. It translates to CASRQAPGGYGYTF.

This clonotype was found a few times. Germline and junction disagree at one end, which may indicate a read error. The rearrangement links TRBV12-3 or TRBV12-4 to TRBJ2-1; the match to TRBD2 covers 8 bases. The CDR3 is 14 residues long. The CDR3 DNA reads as TGTGCCAGCATCACTAGCGGAACTAACAATGAGCAGTTCTTT. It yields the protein CASITSGTNNEQFF.

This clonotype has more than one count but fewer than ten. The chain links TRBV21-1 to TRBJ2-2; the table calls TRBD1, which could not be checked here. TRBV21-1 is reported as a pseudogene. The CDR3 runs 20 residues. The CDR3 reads CASSKADRFRHKLNTGELFF. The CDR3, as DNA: TGTGCCAGCAGCAAGGCCGACAGGTTTAGACACAAATTGAACACCGGGGAGCTGTTTTTT.

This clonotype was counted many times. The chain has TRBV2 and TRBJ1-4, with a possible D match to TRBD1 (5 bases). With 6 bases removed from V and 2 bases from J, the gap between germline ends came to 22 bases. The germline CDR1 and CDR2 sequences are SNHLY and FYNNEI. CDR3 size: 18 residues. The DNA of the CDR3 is TGTGCCAGCAGCCGAGACGCGGTGGGGCTCAGCACTAATGAAAAACTGTTTTTT. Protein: CASSRDAVGLSTNEKLFF.

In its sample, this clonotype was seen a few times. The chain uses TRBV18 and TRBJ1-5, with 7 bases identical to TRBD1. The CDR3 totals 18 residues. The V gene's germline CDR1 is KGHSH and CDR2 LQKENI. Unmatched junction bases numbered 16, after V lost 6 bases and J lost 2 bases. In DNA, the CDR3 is TGTGCCAGCTCCCAAAACAGGGGTACGTCGGTGGGCAATCAGCCCCAGCATTTT. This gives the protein CASSQNRGTSVGNQPQHF.

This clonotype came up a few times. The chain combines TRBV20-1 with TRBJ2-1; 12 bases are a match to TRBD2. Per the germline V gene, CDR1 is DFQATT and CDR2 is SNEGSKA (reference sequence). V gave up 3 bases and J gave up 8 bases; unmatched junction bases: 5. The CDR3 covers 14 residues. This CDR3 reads CSARASGRVDEQFF. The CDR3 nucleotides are TGCAGTGCTAGGGCTAGCGGGAGGGTTGATGAGCAGTTCTTC.

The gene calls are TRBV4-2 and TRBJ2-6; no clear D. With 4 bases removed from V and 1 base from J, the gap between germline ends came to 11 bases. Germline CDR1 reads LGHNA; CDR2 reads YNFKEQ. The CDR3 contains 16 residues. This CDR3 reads CASSPPSRSGANVLTF. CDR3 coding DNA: TGTGCCAGCAGCCCCCCCTCTCGGTCTGGGGCCAACGTCCTGACTTTC.

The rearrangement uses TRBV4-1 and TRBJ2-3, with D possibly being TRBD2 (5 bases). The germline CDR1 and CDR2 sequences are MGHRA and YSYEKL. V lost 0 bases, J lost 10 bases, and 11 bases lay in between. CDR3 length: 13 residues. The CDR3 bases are TGCGCCAGCAGCCAAGAAAAACCACTAGCGCAGTATTTT. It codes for CASSQEKPLAQYF.

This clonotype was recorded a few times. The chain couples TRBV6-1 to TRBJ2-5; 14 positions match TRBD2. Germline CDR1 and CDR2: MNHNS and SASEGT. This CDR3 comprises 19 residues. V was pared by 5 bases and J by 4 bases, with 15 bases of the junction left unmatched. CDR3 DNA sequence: TGTGCCAGCAGTCCGCCCGGGACTAGCGGGAGTTTGTTTCGAGAGACCCAGTACTTC. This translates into CASSPPGTSGSLFRETQYF.

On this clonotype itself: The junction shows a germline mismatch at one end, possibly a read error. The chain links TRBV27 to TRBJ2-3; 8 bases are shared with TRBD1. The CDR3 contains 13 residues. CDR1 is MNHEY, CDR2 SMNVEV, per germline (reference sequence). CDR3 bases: TGTACCAGCAGTTTCTACAGGGGGTATACGCAGTATTTT. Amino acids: CTSSFYRGYTQYF.

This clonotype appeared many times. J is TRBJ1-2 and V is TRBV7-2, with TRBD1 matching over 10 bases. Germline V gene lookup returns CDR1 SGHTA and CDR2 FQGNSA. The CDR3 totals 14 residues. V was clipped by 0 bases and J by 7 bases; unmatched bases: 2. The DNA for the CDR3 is TGTGCCAGCAGCTTAGCGAGGACAGGGGGTGGCTACACCTTC. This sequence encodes CASSLARTGGGYTF.

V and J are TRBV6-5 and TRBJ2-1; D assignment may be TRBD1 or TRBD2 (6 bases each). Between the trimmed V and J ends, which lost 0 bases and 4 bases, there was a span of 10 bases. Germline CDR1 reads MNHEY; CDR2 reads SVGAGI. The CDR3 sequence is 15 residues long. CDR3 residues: CASSYSEGGYNEQFF. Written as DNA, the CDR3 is TGTGCCAGCAGTTACTCGGAAGGGGGGTACAATGAGCAGTTCTTC.

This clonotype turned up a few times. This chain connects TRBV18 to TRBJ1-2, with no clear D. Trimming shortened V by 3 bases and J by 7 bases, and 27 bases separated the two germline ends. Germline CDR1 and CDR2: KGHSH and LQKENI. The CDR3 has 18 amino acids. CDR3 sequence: CASSPLKGQVDLMGGYTF. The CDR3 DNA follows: TGTGCCAGCTCACCCTTGAAGGGCCAGGTCGACTTGATGGGTGGCTACACCTTC. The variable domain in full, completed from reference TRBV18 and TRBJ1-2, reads NAGVMQNPRHLVRRRGQEARLRCSPMKGHSHVYWYRQLPEEGLKFMVYLQKENIIDESGMPKERFSAEFPKEGPSILRIQQVVRGDSAAYFCASSPLKGQVDLMGGYTFGSGTRLTVV.